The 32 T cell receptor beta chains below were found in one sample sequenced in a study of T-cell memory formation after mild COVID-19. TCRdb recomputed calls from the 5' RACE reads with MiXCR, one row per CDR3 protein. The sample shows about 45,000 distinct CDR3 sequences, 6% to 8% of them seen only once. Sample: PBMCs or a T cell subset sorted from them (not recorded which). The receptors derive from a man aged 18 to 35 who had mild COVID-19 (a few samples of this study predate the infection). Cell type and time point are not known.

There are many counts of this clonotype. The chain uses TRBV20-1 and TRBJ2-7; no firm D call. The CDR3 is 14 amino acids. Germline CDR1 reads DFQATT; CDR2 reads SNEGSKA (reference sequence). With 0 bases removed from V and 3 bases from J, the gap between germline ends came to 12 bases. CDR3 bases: TGCAGTGCTAGAGAAGTCTTGGGGAACTACGAGCAGTACGTC. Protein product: CSAREVLGNYEQYV.

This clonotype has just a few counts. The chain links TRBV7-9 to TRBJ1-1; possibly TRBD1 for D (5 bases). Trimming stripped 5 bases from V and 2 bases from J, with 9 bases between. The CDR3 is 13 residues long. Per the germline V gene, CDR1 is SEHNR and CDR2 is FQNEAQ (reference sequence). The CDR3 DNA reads TGTGCCAGCAGCACCACAGGAAACACTGAAGCTTTCTTT. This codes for CASSTTGNTEAFF. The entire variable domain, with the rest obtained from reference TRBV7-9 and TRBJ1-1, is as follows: DTGVSQNPRHKITKRGQNVTFRCDPISEHNRLYWYRQTLGQGPEFLTYFQNEAQLEKSRLLSDRFSAERPKGSFSTLEIQRTEQGDSAMYLCASSTTGNTEAFFGQGTRLTVV.

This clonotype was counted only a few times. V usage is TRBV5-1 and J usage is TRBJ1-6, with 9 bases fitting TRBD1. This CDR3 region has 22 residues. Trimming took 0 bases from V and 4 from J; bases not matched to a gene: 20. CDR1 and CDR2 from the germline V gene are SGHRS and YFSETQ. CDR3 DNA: TGCGCCAGCAGCTTGGAATCTCCAGGACAGGGGATTCGGGGCCTTTATAATTCACCCCTCCACTTT. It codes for CASSLESPGQGIRGLYNSPLHF.

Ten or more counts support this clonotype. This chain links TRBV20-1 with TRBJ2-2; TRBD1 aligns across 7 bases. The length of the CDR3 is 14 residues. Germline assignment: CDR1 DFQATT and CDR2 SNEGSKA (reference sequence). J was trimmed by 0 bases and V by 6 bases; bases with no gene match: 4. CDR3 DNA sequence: TGCAGTGCCAGGACAGGAGCGAACACCGGGGAGCTGTTTTTT. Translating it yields CSARTGANTGELFF.

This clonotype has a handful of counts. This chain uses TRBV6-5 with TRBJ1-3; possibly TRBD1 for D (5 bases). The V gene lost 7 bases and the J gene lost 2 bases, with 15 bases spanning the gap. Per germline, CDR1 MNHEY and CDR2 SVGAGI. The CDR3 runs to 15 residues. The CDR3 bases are TGTGCCAGCACCCCGGGCGGGACGGCTGGAAACACCATATATTTT. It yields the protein CASTPGGTAGNTIYF.

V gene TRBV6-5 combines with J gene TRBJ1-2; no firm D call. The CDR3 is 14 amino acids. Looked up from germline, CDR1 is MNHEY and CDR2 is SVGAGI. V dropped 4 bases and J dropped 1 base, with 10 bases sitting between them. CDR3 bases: TGTGCCAGCAGTTTCTCCCAGATTAACTATGGCTACACCTTC. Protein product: CASSFSQINYGYTF.

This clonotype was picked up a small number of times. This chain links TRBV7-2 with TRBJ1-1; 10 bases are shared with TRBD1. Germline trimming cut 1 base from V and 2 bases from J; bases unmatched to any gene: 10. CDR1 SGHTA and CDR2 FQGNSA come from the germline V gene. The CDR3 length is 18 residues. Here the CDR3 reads CASSLVGTGVGGNTEAFF. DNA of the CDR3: TGTGCCAGCAGCTTAGTGGGGACAGGGGTAGGAGGAAACACTGAAGCTTTCTTT.

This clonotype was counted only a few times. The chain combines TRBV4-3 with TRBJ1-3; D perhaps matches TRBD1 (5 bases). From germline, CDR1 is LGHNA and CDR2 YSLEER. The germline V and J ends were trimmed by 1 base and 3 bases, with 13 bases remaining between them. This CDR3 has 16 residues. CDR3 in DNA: TGCGCCAGCAGCCAAGGATCGACAGCCATTGGAAACACCATATATTTT. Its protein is CASSQGSTAIGNTIYF.

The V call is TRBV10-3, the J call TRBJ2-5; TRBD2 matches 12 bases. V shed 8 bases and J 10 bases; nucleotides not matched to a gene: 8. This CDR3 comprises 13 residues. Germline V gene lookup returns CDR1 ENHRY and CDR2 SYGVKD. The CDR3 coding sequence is TGTGCCATCGGTCCCGGGACTAGCGGGTTCCAGTACTTC. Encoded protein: CAIGPGTSGFQYF.

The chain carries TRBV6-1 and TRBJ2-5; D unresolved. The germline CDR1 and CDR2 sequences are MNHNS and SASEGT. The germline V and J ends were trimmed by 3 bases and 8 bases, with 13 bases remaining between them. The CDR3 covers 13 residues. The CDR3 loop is CASSDSVPYTQYF. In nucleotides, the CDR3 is TGTGCCAGCAGTGACTCTGTCCCCTATACCCAGTACTTC.

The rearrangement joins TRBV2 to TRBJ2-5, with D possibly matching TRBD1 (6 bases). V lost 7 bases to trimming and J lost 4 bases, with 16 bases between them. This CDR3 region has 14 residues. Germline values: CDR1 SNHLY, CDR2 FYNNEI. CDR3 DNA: TGTGCCAGCATGGACAGCTCCCCTAGAGAGACCCAGTACTTC. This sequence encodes CASMDSSPRETQYF.

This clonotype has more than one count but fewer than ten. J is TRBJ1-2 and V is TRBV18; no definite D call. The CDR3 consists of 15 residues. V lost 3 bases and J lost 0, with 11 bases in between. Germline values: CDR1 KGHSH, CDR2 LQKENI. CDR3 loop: CASSPGNGANYGYTF. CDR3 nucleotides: TGTGCCAGCTCACCTGGTAACGGAGCTAACTATGGCTACACCTTC.

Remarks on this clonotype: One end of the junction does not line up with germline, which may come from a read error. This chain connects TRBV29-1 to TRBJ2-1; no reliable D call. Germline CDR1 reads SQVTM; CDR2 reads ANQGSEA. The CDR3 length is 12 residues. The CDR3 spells CSVEGTLPWVLF. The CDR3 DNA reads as TGCAGCGTTGAAGGAACGTTGCCGTGGGTCCTGTTC.

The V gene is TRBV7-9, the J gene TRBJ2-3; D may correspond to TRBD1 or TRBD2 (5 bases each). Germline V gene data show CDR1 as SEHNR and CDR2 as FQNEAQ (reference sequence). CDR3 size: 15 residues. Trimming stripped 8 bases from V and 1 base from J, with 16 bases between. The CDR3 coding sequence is TGTGCCAGCTTCTCGGGGCTTACTGGCACAGATACGCAGTATTTT. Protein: CASFSGLTGTDTQYF.

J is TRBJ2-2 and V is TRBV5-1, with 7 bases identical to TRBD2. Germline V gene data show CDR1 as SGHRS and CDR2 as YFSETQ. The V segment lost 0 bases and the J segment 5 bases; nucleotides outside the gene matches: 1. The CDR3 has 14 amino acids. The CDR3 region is CASSLGSGTGELFF. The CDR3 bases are TGCGCCAGCAGCTTGGGTAGCGGGACCGGGGAGCTGTTTTTT.

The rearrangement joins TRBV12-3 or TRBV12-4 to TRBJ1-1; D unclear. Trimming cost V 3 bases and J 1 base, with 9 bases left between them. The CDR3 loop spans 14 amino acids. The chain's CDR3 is CASSFVGSNTEAFF. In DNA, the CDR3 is TGTGCCAGCAGTTTTGTCGGATCGAACACTGAAGCTTTCTTT.

The CDR3, as DNA: TGTGCCAGCTCACCACGGACAGGGGAGGGCTACACCTTC. Protein sequence: CASSPRTGEGYTF. The chain couples TRBV18 to TRBJ1-2, with 9 bases lining up with TRBD1. Trimming cost V 1 base and J 8 bases; bases outside gene matches: 2. Germline lookup yields CDR1 KGHSH and CDR2 LQKENI. The CDR3 is 13 amino acids.

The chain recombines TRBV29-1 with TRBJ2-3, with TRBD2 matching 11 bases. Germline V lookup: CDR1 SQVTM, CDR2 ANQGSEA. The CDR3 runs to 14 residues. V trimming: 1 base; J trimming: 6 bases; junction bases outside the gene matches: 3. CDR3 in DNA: TGCAGCGTTGAAGTAACTAGCGGGGGTGATACGCAGTATTTT. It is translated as CSVEVTSGGDTQYF.

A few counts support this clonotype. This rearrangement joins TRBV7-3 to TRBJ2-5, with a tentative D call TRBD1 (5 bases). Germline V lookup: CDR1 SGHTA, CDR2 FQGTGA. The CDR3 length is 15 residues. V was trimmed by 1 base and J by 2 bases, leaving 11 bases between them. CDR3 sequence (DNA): TGTGCCAGCAGCTTAATGGCTAGGGGACAAGAGACCCAGTACTTC. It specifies CASSLMARGQETQYF. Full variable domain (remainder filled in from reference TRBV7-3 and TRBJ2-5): GAGVSQTPSNKVTEKGKYVELRCDPISGHTALYWYRQSLGQGPEFLIYFQGTGAADDSGLPNDRFFAVRPEGSVSTLKIQRTERGDSAVYLCASSLMARGQETQYFGPGTRLLVL.

CDR3 nucleotides: TGTGCCAGCAGCGTTAACAGGGGCACTGAAGCTTTCTTT. The encoded protein is CASSVNRGTEAFF. The chain combines TRBV7-2 with TRBJ1-1, with TRBD1 identical over 7 bases. V lost 5 bases, J lost 4 bases, and 4 bases stayed unmatched. CDR3 length equals 13 residues. Germline V gene data show CDR1 as SGHTA and CDR2 as FQGNSA.

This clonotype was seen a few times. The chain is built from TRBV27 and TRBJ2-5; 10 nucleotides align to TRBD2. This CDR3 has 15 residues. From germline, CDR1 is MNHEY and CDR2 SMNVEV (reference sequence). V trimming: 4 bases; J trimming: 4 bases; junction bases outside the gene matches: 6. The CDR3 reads CASSSQRGGRETQYF. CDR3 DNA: TGTGCCAGCAGTTCCCAGCGGGGGGGGAGAGAGACCCAGTACTTC.

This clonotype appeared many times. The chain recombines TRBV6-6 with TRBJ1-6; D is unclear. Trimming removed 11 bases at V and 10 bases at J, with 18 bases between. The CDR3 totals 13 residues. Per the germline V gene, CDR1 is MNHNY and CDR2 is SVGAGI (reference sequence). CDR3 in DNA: TGTGCCGTCGTGGGGAGCCAAGGGTCACCCCTCCACTTT. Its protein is CAVVGSQGSPLHF.

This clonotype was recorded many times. The chain's CDR3 is CASSPPGAGYEQFF. The CDR3 bases are TGTGCCAGCAGCCCCCCGGGGGCGGGCTATGAGCAGTTCTTC. The rearrangement joins TRBV7-2 to TRBJ2-1, with D perhaps TRBD1 or TRBD2 (6 bases each). The CDR3 contains 14 residues. Germline CDR1 is SGHTA and CDR2 is FQGNSA. The germline V and J ends were trimmed by 5 bases and 8 bases, with 16 bases remaining between them.

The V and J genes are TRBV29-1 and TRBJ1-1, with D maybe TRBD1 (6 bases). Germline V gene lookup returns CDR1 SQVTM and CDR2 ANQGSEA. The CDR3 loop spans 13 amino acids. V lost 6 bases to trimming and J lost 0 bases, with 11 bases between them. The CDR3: CSVGALMNTEAFF. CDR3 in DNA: TGCAGCGTGGGGGCACTGATGAACACTGAAGCTTTCTTT.

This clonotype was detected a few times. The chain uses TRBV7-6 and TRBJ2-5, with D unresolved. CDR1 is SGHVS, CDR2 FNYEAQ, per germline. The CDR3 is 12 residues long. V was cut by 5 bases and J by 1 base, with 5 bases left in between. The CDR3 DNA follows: TGTGCCAGCAGCCCGGTCCAAGAGACCCAGTACTTC. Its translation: CASSPVQETQYF.

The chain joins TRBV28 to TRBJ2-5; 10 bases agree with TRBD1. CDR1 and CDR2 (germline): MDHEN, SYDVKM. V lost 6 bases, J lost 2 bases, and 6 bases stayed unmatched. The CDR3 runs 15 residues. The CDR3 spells CASSLVGQGQETQYF. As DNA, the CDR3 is TGTGCCAGCAGCTTAGTGGGACAGGGGCAAGAGACCCAGTACTTC.

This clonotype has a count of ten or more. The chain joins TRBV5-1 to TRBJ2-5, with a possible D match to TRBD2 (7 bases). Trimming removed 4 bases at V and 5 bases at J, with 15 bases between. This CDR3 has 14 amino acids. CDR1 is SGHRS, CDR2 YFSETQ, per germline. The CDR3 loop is CASSAGGLGETQYF. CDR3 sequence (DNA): TGCGCCAGCAGCGCCGGGGGGCTCGGTGAGACCCAGTACTTC.

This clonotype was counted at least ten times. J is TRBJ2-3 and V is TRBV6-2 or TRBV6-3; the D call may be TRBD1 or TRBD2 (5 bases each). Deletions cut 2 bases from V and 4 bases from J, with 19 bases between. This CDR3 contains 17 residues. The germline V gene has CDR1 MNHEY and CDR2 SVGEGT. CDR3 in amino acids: CASSYLDGPVGADTQYF. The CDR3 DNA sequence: TGTGCCAGCAGTTACCTTGACGGGCCTGTGGGGGCAGATACGCAGTATTTT.

The DNA of the CDR3 is TGTGCCAGCAGCTCCGGGCCGAACACTGAAGCTTTCTTT. Residues: CASSSGPNTEAFF. The rearrangement uses TRBV7-2 and TRBJ1-1; the D is unclear. The CDR3 totals 13 residues. The germline V gene encodes CDR1 SGHTA and CDR2 FQGNSA. V was cut by 4 bases and J by 1 base, with 7 bases left in between.

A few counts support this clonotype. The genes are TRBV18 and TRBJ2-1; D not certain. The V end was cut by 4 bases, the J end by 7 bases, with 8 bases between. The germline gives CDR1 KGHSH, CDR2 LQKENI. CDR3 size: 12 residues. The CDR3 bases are TGTGCCAGCTCACTTTCAAGGAATGAGCAGTTCTTC. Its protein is CASSLSRNEQFF. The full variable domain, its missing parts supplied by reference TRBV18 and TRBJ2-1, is NAGVMQNPRHLVRRRGQEARLRCSPMKGHSHVYWYRQLPEEGLKFMVYLQKENIIDESGMPKERFSAEFPKEGPSILRIQQVVRGDSAAYFCASSLSRNEQFFGPGTRLTVL.

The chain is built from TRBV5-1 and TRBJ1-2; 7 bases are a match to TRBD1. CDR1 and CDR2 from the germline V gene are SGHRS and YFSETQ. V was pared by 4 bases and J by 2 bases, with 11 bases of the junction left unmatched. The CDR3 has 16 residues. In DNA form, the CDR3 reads TGCGCCAGCAGCGACGTTAAGACAGGGCGGAACTATGGCTACACCTTC. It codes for CASSDVKTGRNYGYTF.

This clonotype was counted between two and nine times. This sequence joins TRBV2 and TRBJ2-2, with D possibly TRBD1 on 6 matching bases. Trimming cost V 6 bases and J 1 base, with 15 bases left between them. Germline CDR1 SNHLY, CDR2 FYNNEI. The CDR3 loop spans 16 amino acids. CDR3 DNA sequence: TGTGCCAGCAGCCAACAGGGCGCTAAGAACACCGGGGAGCTGTTTTTT. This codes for CASSQQGAKNTGELFF.